This entry concerns a single TCR beta chain. The data derive from a study of blood T cell repertoires in COVID-19. Study summary: Donors in the United States, Italy and Spain gave samples during acute or convalescent COVID-19. T cells, B-cell-depleted T cells, or PBMCs provided the cDNA or gDNA that served as material.

The authors' processing: Nucleated cell number was recorded as an estimate derived from reference gene primer amplification. Sequencing used immunoSEQ multiplex PCR; TCRdb keeps in-frame clones, though not all of them. V, J and clone size are those of that table, while D and trimming were read from the DNA. The repertoire holds 200,000 to 300,000 clones, with about four fifths as singletons. Germline values: CDR1 KGHDR, CDR2 SFDVKD. The CDR3 spans 17 residues. V gave up 5 bases and J gave up 5 bases; unmatched junction bases: 11. V and J are TRBV24-1 and TRBJ2-1; the match to TRBD2 covers 10 bases. This sequence originates from a man in his fifties or sixties with acute or convalescent COVID-19. Sequencing used peripheral blood. In DNA form, the CDR3 reads TGTGCCACCAGTGCCCCAACCGGACTAGCGGATCACAATGAGCAGTTCTTC. Amino acid sequence: CATSAPTGLADHNEQFF.